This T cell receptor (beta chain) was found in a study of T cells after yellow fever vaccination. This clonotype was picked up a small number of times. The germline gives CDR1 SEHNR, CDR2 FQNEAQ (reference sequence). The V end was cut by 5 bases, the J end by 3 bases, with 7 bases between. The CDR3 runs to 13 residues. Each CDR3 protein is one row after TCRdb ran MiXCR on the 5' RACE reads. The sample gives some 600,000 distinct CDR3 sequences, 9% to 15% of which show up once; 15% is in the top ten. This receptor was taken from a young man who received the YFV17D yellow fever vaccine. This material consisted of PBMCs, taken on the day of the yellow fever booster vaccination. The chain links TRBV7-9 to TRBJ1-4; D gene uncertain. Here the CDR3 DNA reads TGTGCCAGCAGCCGCGGGGCTAATGAAAAACTGTTTTTT. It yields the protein CASSRGANEKLFF.